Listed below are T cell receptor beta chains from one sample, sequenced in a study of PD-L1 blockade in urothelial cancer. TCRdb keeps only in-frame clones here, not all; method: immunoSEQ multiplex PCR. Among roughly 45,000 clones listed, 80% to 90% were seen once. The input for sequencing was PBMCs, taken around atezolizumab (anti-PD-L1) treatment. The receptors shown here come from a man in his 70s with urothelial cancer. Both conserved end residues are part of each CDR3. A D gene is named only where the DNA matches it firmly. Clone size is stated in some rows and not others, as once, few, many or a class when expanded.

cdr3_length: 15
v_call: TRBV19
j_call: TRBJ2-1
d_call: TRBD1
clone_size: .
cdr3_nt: TGTGCCAGTAGTCCCACAGGGGGGCCCTACAATGAGCAGTTCTTC
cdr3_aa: CASSPTGGPYNEQFF

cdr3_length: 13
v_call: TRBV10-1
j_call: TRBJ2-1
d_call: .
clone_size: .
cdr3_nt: TGCGCCAGCGCGGGGGCCCGGAACAAAGAGCAGTTCTTC
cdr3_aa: CASAGARNKEQFF

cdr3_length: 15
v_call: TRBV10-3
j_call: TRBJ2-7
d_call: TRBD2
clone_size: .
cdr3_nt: TGTGCCATCAGTGAGATAGCGGGCCTAAGCTACGAGCAGTACTTC
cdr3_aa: CAISEIAGLSYEQYF

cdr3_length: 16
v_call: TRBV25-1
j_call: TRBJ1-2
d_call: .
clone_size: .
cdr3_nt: TGTGCCAGCCGCACCCCGCAGGGCCGGCGGAACTATGGCTACACCTTC
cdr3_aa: CASRTPQGRRNYGYTF

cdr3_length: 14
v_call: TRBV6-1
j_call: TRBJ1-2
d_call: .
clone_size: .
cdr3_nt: TGTGCCAGCAAAAGGATGGGGCAGGTCTATGGCTACACCTTC
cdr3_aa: CASKRMGQVYGYTF

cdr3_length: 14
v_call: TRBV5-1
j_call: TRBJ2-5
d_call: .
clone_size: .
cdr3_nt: TGCGCCAGCAGATCTGACATTCCTCAAGAGACCCAGTACTTC
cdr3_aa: CASRSDIPQETQYF

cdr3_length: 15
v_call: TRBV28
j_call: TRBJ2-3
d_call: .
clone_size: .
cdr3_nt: TGTGCCAGCAGTTCTCCCGGGACTAGCACAGATACGCAGTATTTT
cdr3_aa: CASSSPGTSTDTQYF

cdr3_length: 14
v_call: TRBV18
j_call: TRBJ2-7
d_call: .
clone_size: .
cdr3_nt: TGTGCCAGCTCACCGGACAGAAGCTCCTACGAGCAGTACTTC
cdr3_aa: CASSPDRSSYEQYF

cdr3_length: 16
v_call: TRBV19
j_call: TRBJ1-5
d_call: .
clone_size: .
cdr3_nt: TGTGCCAGTAGTATACAGGGCCAAGGGTTAGGTCAGCCCCAGCATTTT
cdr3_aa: CASSIQGQGLGQPQHF

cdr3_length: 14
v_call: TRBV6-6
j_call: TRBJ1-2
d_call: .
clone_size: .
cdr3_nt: TGTGCCAGCAGTTACTCGGGGAGTAACTATGGCTACACCTTC
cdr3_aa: CASSYSGSNYGYTF

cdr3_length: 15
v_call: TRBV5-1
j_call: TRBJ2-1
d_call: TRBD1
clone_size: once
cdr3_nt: TGCGCCAGCAGCAGCCCCGGACAGGGTTACAATGAGCGGGTCTTC
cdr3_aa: CASSSPGQGYNERVF

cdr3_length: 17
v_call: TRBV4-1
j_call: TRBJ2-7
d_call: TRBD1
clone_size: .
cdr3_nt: TGCGCCAGCAGCCAAGATGGAGGGACAGGTTTTACCTACGAGCAGTACTTC
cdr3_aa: CASSQDGGTGFTYEQYF

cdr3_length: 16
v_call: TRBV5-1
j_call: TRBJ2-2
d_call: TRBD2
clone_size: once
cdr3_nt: TGCGCCAGCAGCTTGGTACTAGCGGGAGTTATCAGGGAGCTGTTTTTT
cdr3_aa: CASSLVLAGVIRELFF

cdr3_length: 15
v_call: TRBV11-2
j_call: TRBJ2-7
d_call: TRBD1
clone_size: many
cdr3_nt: TGTGCCAGCAGCTTAATACAGGGGCGAGCTTACGAGCAGTACTTC
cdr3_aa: CASSLIQGRAYEQYF

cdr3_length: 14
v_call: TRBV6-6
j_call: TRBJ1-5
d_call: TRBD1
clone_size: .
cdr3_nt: TGTGCCAGCAGTGGCGGGACAGTCAATCAGCCCCAGCATTTT
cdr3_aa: CASSGGTVNQPQHF

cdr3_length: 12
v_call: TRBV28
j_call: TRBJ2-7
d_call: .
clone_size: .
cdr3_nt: TGTGCCAGCAGCCCAAACTCCTACGAGCAGTACTTC
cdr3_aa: CASSPNSYEQYF

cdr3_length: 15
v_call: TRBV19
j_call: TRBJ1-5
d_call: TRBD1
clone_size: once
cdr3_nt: TGTGCCAGTAATGGACAGGGACGCGGCAATCAGCCCCAGCATTTT
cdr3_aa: CASNGQGRGNQPQHF

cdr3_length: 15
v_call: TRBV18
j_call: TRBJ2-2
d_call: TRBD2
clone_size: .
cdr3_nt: TGTGCCAGCTCAACGGGAGGGGTCGGCACCGGGGAGCTGTTTTTT
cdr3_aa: CASSTGGVGTGELFF

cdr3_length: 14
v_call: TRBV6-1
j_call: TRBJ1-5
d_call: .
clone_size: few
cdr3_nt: TGTGCCAGCAGGATGACAGGCTACAATCAGCCCCAGCATTTT
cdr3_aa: CASRMTGYNQPQHF

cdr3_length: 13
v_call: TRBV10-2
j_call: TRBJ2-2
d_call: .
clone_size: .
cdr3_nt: TGCGCCAGCAGGCTTAGCGGCACCGGGGAGCTGTTTTTT
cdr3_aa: CASRLSGTGELFF

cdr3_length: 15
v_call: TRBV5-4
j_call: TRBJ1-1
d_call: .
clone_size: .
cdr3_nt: TGTGCCAGCAGCCCCGCCCAGGGGATGAACACTGAAGCTTTCTTT
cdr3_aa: CASSPAQGMNTEAFF

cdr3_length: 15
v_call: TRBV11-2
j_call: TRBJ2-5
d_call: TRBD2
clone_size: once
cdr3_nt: TGTGCCAGCAGCTTCCAGCGGGAGCTTAGTGAGACCCAGTACTTC
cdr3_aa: CASSFQRELSETQYF

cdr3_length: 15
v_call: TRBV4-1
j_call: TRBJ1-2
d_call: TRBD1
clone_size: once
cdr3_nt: TGCGCCAGCAGCCCTATGACAGGGGGCGCGAATGGCTACACCTTC
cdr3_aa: CASSPMTGGANGYTF

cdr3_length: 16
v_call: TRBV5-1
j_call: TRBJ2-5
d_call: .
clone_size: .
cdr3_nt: TGCGCCAGCAGCGGTGGACCTACAGCGGAACAAGAGACCCAGTACTTC
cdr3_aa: CASSGGPTAEQETQYF

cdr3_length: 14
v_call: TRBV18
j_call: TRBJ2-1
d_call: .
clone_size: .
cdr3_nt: TGTGCCAGCTCACCAACAGAACTTTACAATGAGCAGTTCTTC
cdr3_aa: CASSPTELYNEQFF

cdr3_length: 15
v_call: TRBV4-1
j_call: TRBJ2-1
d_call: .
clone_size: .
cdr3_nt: TGCGCCAGCACCCACACCGCGTTCTCCTACAATGAGCAGTTCTTC
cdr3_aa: CASTHTAFSYNEQFF

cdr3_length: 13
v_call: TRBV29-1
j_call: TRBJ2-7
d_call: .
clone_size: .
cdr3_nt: TGCAGCGTGACGGCCCCTAGCGCCCACGAGCAGTACTTC
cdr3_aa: CSVTAPSAHEQYF

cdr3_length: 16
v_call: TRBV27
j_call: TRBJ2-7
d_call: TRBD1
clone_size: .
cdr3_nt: TGTGCCAGCAGTCGACAGGGGGCGCAGGGGAGGTTCGAGCAGTACTTC
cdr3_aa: CASSRQGAQGRFEQYF

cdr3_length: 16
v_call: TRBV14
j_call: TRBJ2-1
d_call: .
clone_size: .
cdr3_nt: TGTGCCAGCAGCCAGGATAGCGGCCCGCCCTACAATGAGCAGTTCTTC
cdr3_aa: CASSQDSGPPYNEQFF

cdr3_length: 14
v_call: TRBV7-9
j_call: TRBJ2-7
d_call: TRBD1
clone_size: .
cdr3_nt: TGTGCCAGCAGCCCCGGGACAGGGGTTTACGAGCAGTACTTC
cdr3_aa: CASSPGTGVYEQYF

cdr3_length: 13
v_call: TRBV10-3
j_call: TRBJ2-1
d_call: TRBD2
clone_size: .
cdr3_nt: TGTGCCATCAGCTTAGCGGGCAGCAATGAGCAGTTCTTC
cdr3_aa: CAISLAGSNEQFF

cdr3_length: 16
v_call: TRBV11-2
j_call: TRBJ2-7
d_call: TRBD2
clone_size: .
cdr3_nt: TGTGCCAGCACCAGGTCCGGGACTAGCGGCTCCTACGAGCAGTACTTC
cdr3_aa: CASTRSGTSGSYEQYF

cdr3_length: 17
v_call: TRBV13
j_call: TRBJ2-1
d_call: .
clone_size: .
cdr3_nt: TGTGCCAGCAGCTTAGGCCTAAGGGGGGGCTCCGGTCATGAGCAGTTCTTC
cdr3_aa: CASSLGLRGGSGHEQFF

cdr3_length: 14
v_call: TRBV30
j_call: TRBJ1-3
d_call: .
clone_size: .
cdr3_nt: TGTGCCTGGAGCCGAAGGAGGGCTGGAAACACCATATATTTT
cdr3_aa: CAWSRRRAGNTIYF

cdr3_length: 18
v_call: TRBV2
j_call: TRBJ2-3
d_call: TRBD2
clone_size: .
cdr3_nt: TGTGCCAGCAGTGCCAGCTCTAGCGGGGGGTCTAGCACAGATACGCAGTATTTT
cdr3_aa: CASSASSSGGSSTDTQYF

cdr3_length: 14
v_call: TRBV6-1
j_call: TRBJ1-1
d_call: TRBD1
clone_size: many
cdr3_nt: TGTGCCAGCAGTATTAACAGGGGGAGCACTGAAGCTTTCTTT
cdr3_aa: CASSINRGSTEAFF

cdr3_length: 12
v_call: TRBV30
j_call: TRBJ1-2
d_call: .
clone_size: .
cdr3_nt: TGTGCCTGGAGTGGTATTAACTATGGCTACACCTTC
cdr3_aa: CAWSGINYGYTF

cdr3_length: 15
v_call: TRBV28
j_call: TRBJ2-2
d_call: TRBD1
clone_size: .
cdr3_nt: TGTGCCAGCAGTCGTGGGACAGGGAACACCGGGGAGCTGTTTTTT
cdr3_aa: CASSRGTGNTGELFF

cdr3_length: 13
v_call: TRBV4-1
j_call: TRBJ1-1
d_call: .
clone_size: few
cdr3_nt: TGCGCCAGCAGCCAAGATCCCCGCACTGAAGCTTTCTTT
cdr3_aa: CASSQDPRTEAFF

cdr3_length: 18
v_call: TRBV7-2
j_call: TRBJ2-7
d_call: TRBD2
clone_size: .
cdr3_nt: TGTGCCAGCAGCTCCCCACGGGGGACTAGCGGGAACTCGGGCGAGCAGTACTTC
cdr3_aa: CASSSPRGTSGNSGEQYF

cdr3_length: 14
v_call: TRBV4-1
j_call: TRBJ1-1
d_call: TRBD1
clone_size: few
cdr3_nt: TGCGCCAGCAGGCGCCCGGGACAGGGGCCTGAAGCTTTCTTT
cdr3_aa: CASRRPGQGPEAFF

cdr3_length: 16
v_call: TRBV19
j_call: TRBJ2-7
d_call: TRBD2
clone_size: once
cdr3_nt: TGTGCCAGTAGTGTTAGCGGGAGGATCCCCTCCTACGAGCAGTACTTC
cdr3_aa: CASSVSGRIPSYEQYF

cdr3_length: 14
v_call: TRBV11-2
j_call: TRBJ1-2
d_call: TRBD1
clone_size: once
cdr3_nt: TGTGCCAGCAGCTTAGAACAGGGGGTTGGAGGCTACACCTTC
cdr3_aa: CASSLEQGVGGYTF

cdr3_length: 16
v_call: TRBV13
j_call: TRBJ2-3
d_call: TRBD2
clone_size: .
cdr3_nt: TGTGCCAGCAGCTTGGGGGGACTAGCGAACACAGATACGCAGTATTTT
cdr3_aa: CASSLGGLANTDTQYF

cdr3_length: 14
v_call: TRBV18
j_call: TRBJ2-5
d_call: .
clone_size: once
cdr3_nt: TGTGCCACCCGACTCGGGTCCGAACAAGAGACCCAGTACTTC
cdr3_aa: CATRLGSEQETQYF

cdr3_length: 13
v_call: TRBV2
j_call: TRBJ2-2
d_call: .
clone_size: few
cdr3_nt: TGTGCCAGCAGTTTTTCCTACACCGGGGAGCTGTTTTTT
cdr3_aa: CASSFSYTGELFF

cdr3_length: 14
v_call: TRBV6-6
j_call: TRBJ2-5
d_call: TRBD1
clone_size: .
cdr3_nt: TGTGCCAGCAGTTACGGACAGGGAGGTGAGACCCAGTACTTC
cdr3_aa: CASSYGQGGETQYF

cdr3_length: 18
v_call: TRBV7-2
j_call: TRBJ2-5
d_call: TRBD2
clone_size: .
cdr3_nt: TGTGCCAGCAGTCTCGGACTAGCGGGAGGGCCGCGTAGGGAGACCCAGTACTTC
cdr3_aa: CASSLGLAGGPRRETQYF

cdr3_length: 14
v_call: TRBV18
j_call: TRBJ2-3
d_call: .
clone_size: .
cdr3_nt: TGTGCCAGCTCACTAACTAGTTTGGGAAGGACGCAGTATTTT
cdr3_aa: CASSLTSLGRTQYF

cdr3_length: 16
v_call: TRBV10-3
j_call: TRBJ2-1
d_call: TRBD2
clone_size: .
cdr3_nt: TGTGCCATCAGTGACCGACTAGCGGGAGAAAACAGTGAGCAGTTCTTC
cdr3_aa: CAISDRLAGENSEQFF

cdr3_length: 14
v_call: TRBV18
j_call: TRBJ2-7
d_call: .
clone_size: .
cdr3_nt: TGTGCCAGCTCACCAGTACAGAGATCCTACGAGCAGTACTTC
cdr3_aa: CASSPVQRSYEQYF

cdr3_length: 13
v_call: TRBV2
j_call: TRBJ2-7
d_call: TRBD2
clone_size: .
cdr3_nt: TGTGCCAGCAATATAGCGGGAGTAGGCGAGCAGTACTTC
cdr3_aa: CASNIAGVGEQYF

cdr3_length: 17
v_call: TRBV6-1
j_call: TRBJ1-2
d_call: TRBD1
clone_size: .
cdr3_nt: TGTGCCAGCAGTGACGCTGGACAGGGGGCCGGGAACTATGGCTACACCTTC
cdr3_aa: CASSDAGQGAGNYGYTF

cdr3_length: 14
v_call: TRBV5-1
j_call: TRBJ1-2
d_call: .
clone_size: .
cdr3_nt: TGCGCCAGCAGCTTGCAACAGAACTCCTATGGCTACACCTTC
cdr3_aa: CASSLQQNSYGYTF

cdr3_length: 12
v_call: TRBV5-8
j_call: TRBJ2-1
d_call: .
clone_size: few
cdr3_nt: TGTGCCAGCAGCCGCGGGTACAATGAGCAGTTCTTC
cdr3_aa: CASSRGYNEQFF